This T cell receptor beta chain appears in the sequencing data of a study of response to subunit inactivated influenza vaccine. Study-level results: After each seasonal influenza vaccination, few new T cells are recruited, the authors suggested.

This CDR3 region has 13 residues. Germline CDR1 and CDR2: SGHRS and YFSETQ. TCRdb re-analysed the RT-PCR reads in MiXCR, keeping a single row per CDR3 protein. The sample records hundreds of thousands of distinct CDR3 sequences, roughly 13% being singletons. As to this clonotype: Its antigen remains unidentified. One junction end does not reproduce the germline sequence, and a read error may be involved.

The TCR comes from a man between 50 and 59 years old who received an inactivated influenza vaccine. This chain joins TRBV5-1 and TRBJ2-2; TRBD2 agrees at 10 bases. The sequencing here drew on PBMCs from blood, taken roughly 6 weeks after vaccination. CDR3 residues: CASSDSGGAVEGF. In DNA form, the CDR3 reads TGCGCCAGCAGCGACAGCGGGGGGGCCGTTGAGGGTTTT.